Below, 18 T cell receptor beta chains from the same sample are listed, as sequenced in a study of response to subunit inactivated influenza vaccine (dated by TCRdb to 2016 to 2019). Receptors were amplified or captured by RT-PCR. The listed sequencing device is Illumina HiSeq 2500. Using fastp at Q25 and MiXCR, TCRdb reprocessed the public reads and kept productive beta chains. Every distinct CDR3 protein forms one entry, paired with its most common genes and DNA. This sample has about 190,000 distinct CDR3 sequences in its table, and 14% of those were observed once. The ten largest clones capture approximately 25% of the sample. The material sequenced was CD8+ T cells sorted from PBMCs, taken 4 to 6 days after vaccination. The receptors were gathered from a man in his fifties who received an inactivated influenza vaccine. Donor details come from another sample of the same person, matched by shared clones.

The V gene is TRBV6-4, the J gene TRBJ2-1, with a tentative D call TRBD2 (6 bases). Germline V lookup: CDR1 MRHNA, CDR2 SNTAGT. The CDR3 has 16 amino acids. V was pared by 3 bases and J by 6 bases, with 18 bases between. This chain's CDR3 is CASSEFLGGPRNEQFF. CDR3 in DNA: TGTGCCAGCAGTGAATTCCTCGGGGGACCCCGCAATGAGCAGTTCTTC.

The V gene is TRBV4-2, the J gene TRBJ2-1; D possibly corresponds to TRBD2 (7 bases). The CDR3 has 16 residues. The germline V and J ends were trimmed by 4 bases and 4 bases, with 17 bases remaining between them. From germline, CDR1 is LGHNA and CDR2 YNFKEQ. CDR3 sequence: CASSPDPGGLYNEQFF. The CDR3, as DNA: TGTGCCAGCAGCCCAGACCCGGGGGGCCTATACAATGAGCAGTTCTTC.

CDR3 protein: CASRGAGGPGTQYF. The DNA of the CDR3 is TGTGCCAGCAGGGGCGCGGGAGGGCCGGGGACCCAGTACTTC. V and J are TRBV6-1 and TRBJ2-5, with TRBD2 matching 9 bases. CDR1 and CDR2 (germline): MNHNS, SASEGT. The V segment lost 6 bases and the J segment 7 bases; nucleotides outside the gene matches: 9. CDR3 size: 14 residues.

In its sample, this clonotype was seen a few times. The chain joins TRBV9 to TRBJ2-1; no reliable D call. The germline V gene encodes CDR1 SGDLS and CDR2 YYNGEE. The CDR3 has 13 amino acids. V lost 4 bases and J 9 bases, leaving 14 bases between the germline ends. The CDR3 nucleotides read TGTGCCAGCAGCCCAGGCTGGACCTCTGAGCAGTTCTTC. This encodes CASSPGWTSEQFF.

This sequence joins TRBV20-1 and TRBJ2-3; weak D call: TRBD2 (6 bases). Germline V CDR1 and CDR2: DFQATT, SNEGSKA (reference sequence). V gave up 4 bases and J gave up 6 bases, with 20 bases separating them. The CDR3 totals 15 residues. The CDR3 region is CSATPLAFLGDTQYF. Written as DNA, the CDR3 is TGCAGTGCTACCCCACTAGCATTTCTGGGGGATACGCAGTATTTT.

V usage is TRBV6-8 and J usage is TRBJ2-4; 7 bases line up with TRBD2. This CDR3 is built from 16 residues. Trimming removed 11 bases from V and 0 bases from J; junction bases left unmatched: 13. CDR1 and CDR2 from the germline V gene are MNHGY and SAAAGT. The CDR3 DNA is TGTGCCCGAGGGAGGGATCAGAAAATAGCCAAAAACATTCAGTACTTC. Translation: CARGRDQKIAKNIQYF.

With regard to this clonotype: A much larger clone is a single base away; this may be a read error. This chain connects TRBV7-9 to TRBJ2-2; D unclear. The CDR3 has 15 amino acids. CDR1 is SEHNR, CDR2 FQNEAQ, per germline (reference sequence). V was trimmed by 3 bases and J by 0 bases, leaving 8 bases between them. The CDR3 nucleotides are TGTGCCAGCAGCTTTCTACAGTCGAACACCGGGGAGCTGTTTTTT. Amino acids: CASSFLQSNTGELFF.

The J gene is TRBJ1-1, the V gene TRBV4-3, with D unclear. The CDR3 has 14 residues. Germline V gene sequence: CDR1 LGHNA, CDR2 YSLEER. Trimming took off 1 base at V and 4 bases at J, with 10 bases between the two ends. The CDR3 DNA is TGCGCCAGCAGCCAAGGTCAGGAAGGCACTGAAGCTTTCTTT. Its protein is CASSQGQEGTEAFF.

This clonotype has ten or more counts. The chain carries TRBV24-1 and TRBJ2-3, with 8 bases aligning to TRBD2. Unmatched junction bases numbered 17, after V lost 3 bases and J lost 4 bases. Germline CDR1 KGHDR, CDR2 SFDVKD. The CDR3 runs 19 residues. The CDR3 DNA is TGTGCCACCAGTGATCCCGAGTGGGTAACTAGCGGAGCCTCAGATACGCAGTATTTT. This gives the protein CATSDPEWVTSGASDTQYF.

This clonotype was counted at least ten times. V gene TRBV12-3 or TRBV12-4 combines with J gene TRBJ2-3, with a tentative D call TRBD2 (6 bases). Trimming removed 5 bases at V and 4 bases at J, with 13 bases between. The CDR3 has 14 residues. This CDR3 is CASSPSAGSDTQYF. CDR3 in DNA: TGTGCCAGCAGTCCTAGCGCGGGCTCAGATACGCAGTATTTT.

This clonotype has more than one count but fewer than ten. This chain links TRBV20-1 with TRBJ2-3; TRBD2 matches 8 bases. The germline V gene encodes CDR1 DFQATT and CDR2 SNEGSKA (reference sequence). The CDR3 extends over 16 amino acids. The J segment lost 5 bases and the V segment lost 4 bases, leaving 14 bases of the junction unmatched. The CDR3 sequence is CSATPAGDPLLDTQYF. CDR3 DNA: TGCAGTGCTACCCCAGCGGGGGACCCTCTGTTAGATACGCAGTATTTT.

This CDR3 reads CASSKTGAGYNEQFF. CDR3 in DNA: TGTGCCAGCAGCAAGACAGGGGCCGGCTACAATGAGCAGTTCTTC. The chain joins TRBV7-9 to TRBJ2-1, with 8 bases matching TRBD1. V was clipped by 5 bases and J by 3 bases; unmatched bases: 6. The CDR3 runs to 15 residues. The germline CDR1 and CDR2 sequences are SEHNR and FQNEAQ (reference sequence).

This clonotype appeared a single time. V usage is TRBV27 and J usage is TRBJ2-2, with D perhaps TRBD1 or TRBD2 (5 bases each). Germline values: CDR1 MNHEY, CDR2 SMNVEV (reference sequence). The V end lost 2 bases, the J end lost 3 bases, and 10 bases lay between the germline ends. The CDR3 spans 15 residues. CDR3 sequence reads: CASSLRKGHTGELFF. The CDR3 nucleotides are TGTGCCAGCAGTTTACGAAAGGGACACACCGGGGAGCTGTTTTTT.

In its sample, this clonotype was seen a few times. The V call is TRBV28, the J call TRBJ2-7; 7 bases line up with TRBD1. The ends lost 4 bases at V and 0 bases at J; junction bases unmatched: 6. In germline, CDR1 is MDHEN, CDR2 SYDVKM. The CDR3 sequence is 15 residues long. CDR3 region: CASSYTGEASYEQYF. Written as DNA, the CDR3 is TGTGCCAGCAGTTATACAGGGGAAGCCTCCTACGAGCAGTACTTC.

This clonotype was found a few times. The V call is TRBV4-3, the J call TRBJ1-5, with D hard to call. CDR1 is LGHNA and CDR2 is YSLEER in the germline V gene. This CDR3 has 17 amino acids. Between the trimmed V and J ends, which lost 0 bases and 0 bases, there was a span of 12 bases. CDR3 DNA sequence: TGCGCCAGCAGCCAAGAATGGCAGACCTATAGCAATCAGCCCCAGCATTTT. It translates to CASSQEWQTYSNQPQHF.

The rearrangement joins TRBV7-9 to TRBJ2-7; possible D gene TRBD1, 6 bases. Germline CDR1 is SEHNR and CDR2 is FQNEAQ (reference sequence). CDR3 size: 15 residues. V gave up 1 base and J gave up 1 base, with 11 bases separating them. CDR3 region: CASSLDGTLSYEQYF. CDR3 nucleotide sequence: TGTGCCAGCAGCTTAGATGGGACACTATCCTACGAGCAGTACTTC.

In this sample, this clonotype turned up many times. This rearrangement joins TRBV25-1 to TRBJ2-1; D perhaps matches TRBD2 (6 bases). Trimming took off 3 bases at V and 2 bases at J, with 14 bases between the two ends. Germline V gene data show CDR1 as MGHDK and CDR2 as SYGVNS. This CDR3 is built from 16 residues. CDR3 DNA sequence: TGTGCCAGCAGTGATACTTCGGGAGTCCCCTACAATGAGCAGTTCTTC. It yields the protein CASSDTSGVPYNEQFF.

This clonotype was counted between two and nine times. V is TRBV6-5 and J is TRBJ2-2, with 10 bases matching TRBD2. The germline CDR1 and CDR2 sequences are MNHEY and SVGAGI. The CDR3 has 16 amino acids. V trimming: 0 bases; J trimming: 3 bases; junction bases outside the gene matches: 1. DNA for the CDR3: TGTGCCAGCAGTTACTCTAGCGGGGGGTACACCGGGGAGCTGTTTTTT. This sequence encodes CASSYSSGGYTGELFF.